A single sample gave rise to the 24 T cell receptor beta chains below, sequenced in a study of T-cell memory formation after mild COVID-19. TCRdb recomputed calls from the 5' RACE reads with MiXCR, one row per CDR3 protein. The sample records around 220,000 distinct CDR3 sequences, about 15% being singletons. Sequenced material: PBMCs or a T cell subset sorted from them (not recorded which). The origin of the receptors is a man in his late teens or twenties who had mild COVID-19 (a few samples of this study predate the infection). Cell type and time point are not known.

In this sample, this clonotype turned up a few times. The chain employs TRBV9 and TRBJ2-1; 11 bases are shared with TRBD2. The V gene's germline CDR1 is SGDLS and CDR2 YYNGEE. The CDR3 runs to 15 residues. V was clipped by 2 bases and J by 4 bases; unmatched bases: 2. The CDR3 coding sequence is TGTGCCAGCAGCGTCGGGACTAGCGGATACAATGAGCAGTTCTTC. Translated: CASSVGTSGYNEQFF.

This rearrangement joins TRBV6-6 to TRBJ2-4; the D call may be TRBD1 or TRBD2 (5 bases each). The V gene's germline CDR1 is MNHNY and CDR2 SVGAGI (reference sequence). CDR3 length equals 14 residues. V gave up 9 bases and J gave up 4 bases, with 16 bases separating them. CDR3 loop: CASQHRDGKNIQYF. The CDR3 DNA follows: TGTGCCAGTCAACACCGGGACGGTAAAAACATTCAGTACTTC.

A few counts support this clonotype. The rearrangement uses TRBV20-1 and TRBJ1-3, with TRBD1 matching 11 bases. Trimming took 8 bases from V and 3 from J; bases not matched to a gene: 3. Germline-derived CDR1 and CDR2 are DFQATT and SNEGSKA (reference sequence). The CDR3 has 13 amino acids. DNA for the CDR3: TGCAGTTCGGACAGGGGGCTTGGAAACACCATATATTTT. Its translation: CSSDRGLGNTIYF.

This clonotype was detected only a few times. The rearrangement joins TRBV20-1 to TRBJ1-3; a possible D gene is TRBD1 (6 bases). This CDR3 spans 15 amino acids. V lost 6 bases to trimming and J lost 2 bases, with 17 bases between them. Germline V gene lookup returns CDR1 DFQATT and CDR2 SNEGSKA (reference sequence). In DNA form, the CDR3 reads TGCAGTGCGTCTAGAGGACAGAGTACTGGAAACACCATATATTTT. Its translation: CSASRGQSTGNTIYF.

This clonotype was observed at least ten times. The DNA for the CDR3 is TGTGCCAGCAGCTCGACCCGTGGAAACACCATATATTTT. The encoded protein is CASSSTRGNTIYF. V usage is TRBV7-9 and J usage is TRBJ1-3; D remains ambiguous. Germline assignment: CDR1 SEHNR and CDR2 FQNEAQ (reference sequence). The CDR3 spans 13 residues. V lost 4 bases and J lost 3, with 7 bases in between.

V is TRBV9 and J is TRBJ2-5; a weak D match, TRBD1 (6 bases). Germline lookup yields CDR1 SGDLS and CDR2 YYNGEE. Trimming shortened V by 1 base and J by 1 base, and 8 bases separated the two germline ends. The CDR3 consists of 14 residues. The CDR3 DNA sequence: TGTGCCAGCAGCGTACAGGGGCCCCAAGAGACCCAGTACTTC. Protein sequence: CASSVQGPQETQYF.

This clonotype was seen a handful of times. The V gene is TRBV5-6, the J gene TRBJ1-4; 10 positions agree with TRBD1. The CDR3 runs 15 residues. The germline CDR1 and CDR2 sequences are SGHDT and YYEEEE. V lost 4 bases, J lost 5 bases, and 5 bases stayed unmatched. CDR3 amino acids: CASSARTGGNEKLFF. CDR3 bases: TGTGCCAGCAGCGCCAGGACAGGGGGAAATGAAAAACTGTTTTTT.

There are a few counts of this clonotype. The chain joins TRBV10-3 to TRBJ2-3; the D gene is possibly TRBD2 (6 bases). CDR3 length equals 13 residues. Trimming pared 9 bases from V and 0 bases from J, leaving 10 bases between. CDR1 and CDR2 (germline): ENHRY, SYGVKD. CDR3 loop: CAITSLSTDTQYF. The CDR3 coding sequence is TGTGCCATAACTAGCCTTAGCACAGATACGCAGTATTTT.

This clonotype has ten or more counts. The chain couples TRBV5-1 to TRBJ2-7; 11 nucleotides agree with TRBD2. This CDR3 region has 15 residues. With 3 bases clipped from V and 2 bases from J, the junction kept 4 bases outside the gene matches. CDR1 SGHRS and CDR2 YFSETQ come from the germline V gene. The CDR3 is CASSSGTSGAYEQYV. CDR3 bases: TGCGCCAGCAGCTCCGGGACTAGCGGAGCCTACGAGCAGTACGTC.

The J gene is TRBJ1-2, the V gene TRBV30; weak D call: TRBD1 (5 bases). Germline CDR1 is GTSNPN and CDR2 is SVGIG (reference sequence). The CDR3 is made up of 14 amino acids. V lost 1 base, J lost 7 bases, and 16 bases lay in between. The CDR3 is CAWSDTGRGSGYTF. The DNA for the CDR3 is TGTGCCTGGAGTGACACAGGTCGGGGAAGTGGCTACACCTTC.

A few counts support this clonotype. The chain has TRBV5-1 and TRBJ2-5; 9 positions agree with TRBD2. The germline CDR1 and CDR2 sequences are SGHRS and YFSETQ. J lost 1 base, V lost 0 bases, and 7 bases had no gene match. The CDR3 extends over 17 amino acids. CDR3 DNA: TGCGCCAGCAGCTTGGCCGGGCGCGGGGGGGGCCAAGAGACCCAGTACTTC. Protein: CASSLAGRGGGQETQYF.

This sequence joins TRBV5-1 and TRBJ2-1; D uncertain. Germline V lookup: CDR1 SGHRS, CDR2 YFSETQ. Trimming stripped 6 bases from V and 4 bases from J, with 20 bases between. The CDR3 totals 16 residues. CDR3 loop: CASTPPGRPEYNEQFF. CDR3 nucleotide sequence: TGCGCCAGCACCCCTCCCGGACGACCAGAATACAATGAGCAGTTCTTC. Complete variable domain (other parts from reference TRBV5-1 and TRBJ2-1): KAGVTQTPRYLIKTRGQQVTLSCSPISGHRSVSWYQQTPGQGLQFLFEYFSETQRNKGNFPGRFSGRQFSNSRSEMNVSTLELGDSALYLCASTPPGRPEYNEQFFGPGTRLTVL.

This clonotype has at least ten counts. The chain joins TRBV5-1 to TRBJ2-1; D ambiguous. V lost 0 bases and J lost 1, with 14 bases in between. The germline gives CDR1 SGHRS, CDR2 YFSETQ. The CDR3 spans 17 residues. Here the CDR3 DNA reads TGCGCCAGCAGCTTGGGATTGCAGGCCAATTCCTACAATGAGCAGTTCTTC. Encoded protein: CASSLGLQANSYNEQFF.

Only a few counts were recorded for this clonotype. This chain joins TRBV7-3 and TRBJ1-1; D is unresolved. CDR1 is SGHTA, CDR2 FQGTGA, per germline. There are 14 residues in the CDR3. Trimming took 5 bases from V and 5 from J, leaving 15 bases between them. The CDR3 is CASSPTALGTEAFF. The CDR3 nucleotides are TGTGCCAGCAGCCCCACCGCCTTGGGGACTGAAGCTTTCTTT.

This clonotype was detected a few times. The chain couples TRBV11-2 to TRBJ2-5, with 14 bases that match TRBD2. Germline V lookup: CDR1 SGHAT, CDR2 FQNNGV. The CDR3 loop spans 16 amino acids. V was pared by 4 bases and J by 5 bases, with 6 bases of the junction left unmatched. The CDR3 DNA follows: TGTGCCAGCAGCTCCCCGGGACTAGCGGGGGTGGAGACCCAGTACTTC. Residues: CASSSPGLAGVETQYF.

Only a few counts were recorded for this clonotype. This chain uses TRBV11-2 with TRBJ1-2, with D possibly TRBD1 on 6 matching bases. The V end lost 3 bases, the J end lost 7 bases, and 12 bases lay between the germline ends. The CDR3 consists of 13 residues. Germline CDR1 SGHAT, CDR2 FQNNGV. CDR3 nucleotide sequence: TGTGCCAGCAGCTTGCACAGGGAGGGTGGCTACACCTTC. It translates to CASSLHREGGYTF.

The genes are TRBV7-2 and TRBJ2-7; a weak D match, TRBD2 (5 bases). Germline loops: CDR1 SGHTA, CDR2 FQGNSA. The CDR3 extends over 13 amino acids. Trimming removed 4 bases at V and 7 bases at J, with 14 bases between. CDR3 region: CASSSRRGSEQYV. In DNA form, the CDR3 reads TGTGCCAGCAGCTCGCGTCGGGGAAGTGAGCAGTACGTC.

This clonotype was picked up many times. The chain couples TRBV12-3 or TRBV12-4 to TRBJ1-4; D unclear. The V end lost 3 bases, the J end lost 3 bases, and 8 bases lay between the germline ends. The CDR3 is 14 residues long. The CDR3 region has the DNA TGTGCCAGCAGTTTCGGGGTAGCTAATGAAAAACTGTTTTTT. It encodes CASSFGVANEKLFF.

The rearrangement uses TRBV6-1 and TRBJ1-1, with D hard to call. CDR3 size: 13 residues. Per germline, CDR1 MNHNS and CDR2 SASEGT. The V and J ends lost 3 bases and 1 base respectively, with 6 bases between them. The CDR3 sequence is CASSEQQNTEAFF. CDR3 sequence (DNA): TGTGCCAGCAGTGAGCAACAGAACACTGAAGCTTTCTTT.

This clonotype occurred a few times. The rearrangement joins TRBV6-6 to TRBJ1-5; D remains ambiguous. V was shortened by 4 bases and J by 2 bases, with 12 bases between the two germline ends. The CDR3 has 15 residues. CDR1 MNHNY and CDR2 SVGAGI come from the germline V gene (reference sequence). CDR3 nucleotides: TGTGCCAGCAGTTTTGGCTGGATCGGCAATCAGCCCCAGCATTTT. Its translation is CASSFGWIGNQPQHF.

The chain carries TRBV19 and TRBJ1-2; D gene unclear. Germline CDR1 LNHDA, CDR2 SQIVND (reference sequence). V shed 3 bases and J shed 4 bases, with 12 bases lying between them. There are 14 residues in the CDR3. The CDR3 region is CASSIRVRGYGYTF. Written as DNA, the CDR3 is TGTGCCAGTAGTATCCGGGTCAGAGGCTATGGCTACACCTTC.

This rearrangement joins TRBV5-1 to TRBJ2-5; 8 nucleotides agree with TRBD2. The J segment lost 4 bases and the V segment lost 0 bases, leaving 8 bases of the junction unmatched. Germline V gene data show CDR1 as SGHRS and CDR2 as YFSETQ. CDR3 length equals 16 residues. CDR3 nucleotide sequence: TGCGCCAGCAGCTTGGCTCGGGGGGGGGCAGCAGAGACCCAGTACTTC. This sequence encodes CASSLARGGAAETQYF.

This chain connects TRBV7-3 to TRBJ2-1; either TRBD1 or TRBD2 may fit D (7 bases each). Trimming shortened V by 6 bases and J by 2 bases, and 11 bases separated the two germline ends. The CDR3 length is 14 residues. Per germline, CDR1 SGHTA and CDR2 FQGTGA. The CDR3 DNA sequence: TGTGCCAGCAGTCAGGGGGGGGCCTACAATGAGCAGTTCTTC. This codes for CASSQGGAYNEQFF.

V is TRBV7-2 and J is TRBJ2-3; 10 nucleotides align to TRBD2. The germline CDR1 and CDR2 sequences are SGHTA and FQGNSA. J lost 4 bases, V lost 2 bases, and 9 bases had no gene match. CDR3 length equals 17 residues. The CDR3 coding sequence is TGTGCCAGCAGCTTACGTTCTAGCGGGGGAAATGCAGATACGCAGTATTTT. Its translation: CASSLRSSGGNADTQYF.